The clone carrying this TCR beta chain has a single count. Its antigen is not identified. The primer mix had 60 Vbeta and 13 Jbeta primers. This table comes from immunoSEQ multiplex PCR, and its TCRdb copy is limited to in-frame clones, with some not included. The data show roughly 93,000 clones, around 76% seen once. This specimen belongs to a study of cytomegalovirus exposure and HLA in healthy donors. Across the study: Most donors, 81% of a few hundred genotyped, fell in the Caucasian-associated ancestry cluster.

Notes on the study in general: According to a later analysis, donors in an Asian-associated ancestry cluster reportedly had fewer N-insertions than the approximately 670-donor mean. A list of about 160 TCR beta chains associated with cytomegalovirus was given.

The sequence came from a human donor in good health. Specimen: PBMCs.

The CDR3 coding sequence is TGTGCCAGCAGTTACTCGCCGGACAAAAGGTTCTACGAGCAGTACTTC. Translating it yields CASSYSPDKRFYEQYF. V is TRBV6-6 and J is TRBJ2-7, with a weak D call TRBD1 (5 bases). V dropped 0 bases and J dropped 3 bases, with 15 bases sitting between them. The CDR3 extends over 16 amino acids. Germline CDR1 is MNHNY and CDR2 is SVGAGI (reference sequence).